The entry below gives a single T cell receptor (beta chain) sequence along with its context. The target antigen is unknown. This entry comes from a study of monozygotic twins with inflammatory bowel disease. Notes on the study in general: Diversity of TCRbeta measured by inverse Simpson was lower in IBD patients than in healthy co-twins.

Nested PCRs of approximately 16 and 9 cycles, two in total, were run on TCRalpha and TCRbeta cDNA. TCRdb re-called the 5' RACE reads and catalogs CDR3 proteins one per entry, DNA excluded. This table holds about 450,000 distinct CDR3 sequences. Sequencing was done on a sample of blood. The TCR comes from a human donor with ulcerative colitis or Crohn's disease, or a healthy co-twin of an affected twin (not recorded which).

This chain's CDR3 is CASSALGQVGYGYTF. The V call is TRBV7-9, the J call TRBJ1-2; TCRdb's D call, TRBD1, is unchecked because there is no DNA. The germline CDR1 and CDR2 sequences are SEHNR and FQNEAQ (reference sequence). CDR3 size: 15 residues.